This T cell receptor (beta chain) derives from a study of CXCR3-negative and CXCR3-positive naive CD8 T cells (dated by TCRdb to between 2018 and 2021). Looking at the study overall: Around 140 million TRB reads were obtained in total, roughly 1.5 +/- 0.3 million reads per library. TRBV-TRBJ cluster analysis included naive subsets from a handful of donors and memory cells from 3 donors. Diversity and physicochemical repertoire analyses covered around 10 donors pooled from two independent experiments.

Each CD8+ T cell subset was flow-sorted in triplicate, and some 300,000 cells per subset were placed directly into RLT lysis buffer. Naive CD8+ T cells were defined stringently as CD45RO-CCR7+CD27+CD95- to exclude memory contaminants. Peripheral blood mononuclear cells were isolated from buffy coats using standard density gradient centrifugation. Naive CXCR3-negative and CXCR3-positive CD8+ T cells were flow-sorted on a FACSAria III. Total RNA was extracted from sorted cells with an RNeasy Mini Kit. The paper as a whole reports these results and caveats: TRBV-TRBJ usage was similar between naive CXCR3-negative and CXCR3-positive cells from the same donor, while memory cells showed distinct patterns. TRB CDR3s from CXCR3-positive naive cells showed higher hydrophobicity (lower Kidera factor 4), lower energy, and higher strength and volume indices than CXCR3-negative naive cells. Because surface CD5, which has been linked to self-reactivity in mice, was comparable between naive subsets, TCR interaction strength was also inferred from TRB CDR3 physicochemical properties. Freshly isolated PBMCs were used for most assays because CXCR3 expression went down partially after cryopreservation. Repertoire diversity was comparably high in both naive subsets but much lower in memory CD8+ T cells.

Instrument used: NextSeq 550. The Human TCR Profiling Kit (MiLaboratory) was used to prepare UMI-labeled 5' RACE TRB cDNA libraries. cDNA synthesis used the entire amount of extracted RNA, and PCR amplification then used the entire amount of cDNA produced. The libraries were made side by side, with each library going through the same number of PCR cycles. In the original analysis: With a requirement of at least two reads per UMI, MIGEC and MiXCR extracted about 50,000 +/- 10,000 unique UMI-labeled TRB cDNA molecules per library. On average, each library contained 40,000 +/- 10,000 functional in-frame TRB CDR3 nucleotide clonotypes without stop codons. After downsampling to 5000 UMI-labeled TRB molecules per sample, diversity metrics, including normalized Shannon-Wiener and Chao1, were computed in VDJtools. Clonotype-size-weighted physicochemical properties of the central five CDR3 residues (interaction energy, strength, volume and Kidera factor 4) were computed in VDJtools. TCRdb reprocessed the raw reads; every CDR3 protein sequence is a single record, and DNA is not supplied. For this entry, the V and J calls and clone size follow TCRdb and not the study's own pipeline. The table for this sample shows fewer than 90,000 distinct CDR3 sequences. Clones ranked in the top ten supply 0.53% of the sample.

On this clonotype itself: The antigen this receptor binds is unknown.

This receptor was identified in a human donor in good health. Some clones in this sample may be carry-over from other donors' samples. What was sequenced was naive CXCR3+ CD8+ T cells from blood. The cell subset or site label, read with the paper, signifies: CD45RO-CCR7+CD27+CD95- naive CD8+ T cells expressing CXCR3 (TNR3+).

CDR3 loop: CATVWRGNEQFF. Rearrangement joined TRBV2 to TRBJ2-1. The germline V gene sets CDR1 to SNHLY and CDR2 to FYNNEI. The CDR3 spans 12 residues, from the cysteine through the phenylalanine. The coding DNA is unavailable.